This T cell receptor beta chain was found in a study of blood T cell repertoires in COVID-19. Study details: Acute and convalescent COVID-19 specimens originated in the United States, Italy and Spain. From T cells, B-cell-depleted T cells, or PBMCs came the material, which was cDNA or gDNA.

This CDR3 comprises 15 residues. Germline CDR1 is MGHRA and CDR2 is YSYEKL. V lost 4 bases to trimming and J lost 1 base; unmatched junction nucleotides: 6. In the study's own analysis: Nucleated cell counts were estimated from reference gene primer amplification. Data came from immunoSEQ multiplex PCR; TCRdb stores just in-frame clones and leaves some out. That table furnishes V, J and clone size, whereas the DNA furnished D and trimming. The sample lists hundreds of thousands of clones; around 87% were seen once. The TCR was taken from a man aged 18 to 30 with active or convalescent COVID-19. Sequencing was done on a sample of peripheral blood. The chain uses TRBV4-1 and TRBJ2-7, with 8 bases lining up with TRBD1. DNA of the CDR3: TGCGCCAGCAGCCCAATCTGGACAGGGTCCTACGAGCAGTACTTC. This codes for CASSPIWTGSYEQYF.